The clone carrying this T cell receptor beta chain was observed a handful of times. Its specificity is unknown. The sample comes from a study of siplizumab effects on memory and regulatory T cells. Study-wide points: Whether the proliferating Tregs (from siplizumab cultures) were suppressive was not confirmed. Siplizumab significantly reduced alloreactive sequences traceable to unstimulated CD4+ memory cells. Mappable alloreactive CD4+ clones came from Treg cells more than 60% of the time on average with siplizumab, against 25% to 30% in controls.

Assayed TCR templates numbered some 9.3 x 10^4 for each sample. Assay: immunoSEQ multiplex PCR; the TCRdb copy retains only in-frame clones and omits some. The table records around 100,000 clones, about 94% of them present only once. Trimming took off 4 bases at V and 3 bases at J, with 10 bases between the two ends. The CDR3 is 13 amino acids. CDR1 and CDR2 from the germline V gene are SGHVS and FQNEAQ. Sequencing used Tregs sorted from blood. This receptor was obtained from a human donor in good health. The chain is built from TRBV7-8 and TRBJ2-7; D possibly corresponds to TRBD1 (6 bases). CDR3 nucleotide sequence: TGTGCCAGCAGCTGGGACATTTACTACGAGCAGTACTTC. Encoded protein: CASSWDIYYEQYF.